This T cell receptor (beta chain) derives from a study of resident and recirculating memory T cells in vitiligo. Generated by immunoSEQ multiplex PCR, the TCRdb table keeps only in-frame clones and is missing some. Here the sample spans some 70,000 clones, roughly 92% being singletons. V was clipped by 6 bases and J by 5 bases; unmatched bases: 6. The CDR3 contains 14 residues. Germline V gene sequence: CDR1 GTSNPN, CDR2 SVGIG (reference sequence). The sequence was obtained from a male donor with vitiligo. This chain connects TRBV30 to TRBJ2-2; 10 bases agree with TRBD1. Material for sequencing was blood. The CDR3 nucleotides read TGTGCCTGCGTCGAGGACAGGGGGACCGGGGAGCTGTTTTTT. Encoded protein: CACVEDRGTGELFF.